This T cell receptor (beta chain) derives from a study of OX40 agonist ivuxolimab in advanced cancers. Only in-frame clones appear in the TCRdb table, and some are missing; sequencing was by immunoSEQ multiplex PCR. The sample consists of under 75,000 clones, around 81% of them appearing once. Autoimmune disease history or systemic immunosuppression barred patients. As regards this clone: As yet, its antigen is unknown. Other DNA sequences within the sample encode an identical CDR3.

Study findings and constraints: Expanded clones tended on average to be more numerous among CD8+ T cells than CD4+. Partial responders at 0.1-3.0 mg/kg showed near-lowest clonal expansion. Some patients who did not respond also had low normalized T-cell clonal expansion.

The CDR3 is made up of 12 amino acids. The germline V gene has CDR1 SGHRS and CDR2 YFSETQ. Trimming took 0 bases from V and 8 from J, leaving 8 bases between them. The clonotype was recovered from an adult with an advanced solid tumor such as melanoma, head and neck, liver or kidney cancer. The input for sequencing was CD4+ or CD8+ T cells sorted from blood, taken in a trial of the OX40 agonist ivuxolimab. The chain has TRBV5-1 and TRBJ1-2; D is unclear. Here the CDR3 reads CASSLEGEGYTF. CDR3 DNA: TGCGCCAGCAGCTTGGAAGGAGAGGGCTACACCTTC.